A selection of T cell receptor beta chains follows, all from one sample in a study of cytomegalovirus exposure and HLA in healthy donors. Assay used: immunoSEQ multiplex PCR; TCRdb lists only in-frame clones, some missing. Reported are 90,000 to 130,000 clones; the ten largest clones contain around 6.5%. The sequencing input was PBMCs. These TCRs come from a man aged 35 to 55 in good health and CMV-seropositive. Each CDR3 is given with its conserved first and last residue. Each record gives: V gene, J gene, CDR3 protein.

V gene: TRBV6-5
J gene: TRBJ1-2
CDR3 protein: CASSYTPGGSDGYTF

V gene: TRBV28
J gene: TRBJ2-7
CDR3 protein: CASSLLGTGKSYEQYF

V gene: TRBV6-6
J gene: TRBJ2-7
CDR3 protein: CASSYGTLSYEQYF

V gene: TRBV7-2
J gene: TRBJ2-6
CDR3 protein: CASRGGGTGTSGANVLTF

V gene: TRBV4-1
J gene: TRBJ2-1
CDR3 protein: CASSQVLATGEQFF

V gene: TRBV27
J gene: TRBJ2-7
CDR3 protein: CASSLRDRGFEQYF

V gene: TRBV7-2
J gene: TRBJ2-7
CDR3 protein: CASSLLGVYEQYF

V gene: TRBV29-1
J gene: TRBJ1-2
CDR3 protein: CSVEAWTGANYGYTF

V gene: TRBV5-1
J gene: TRBJ2-3
CDR3 protein: CASSYLAGMTTDTQYF

V gene: TRBV19
J gene: TRBJ2-7
CDR3 protein: CASSRLAGNAYEQYF

V gene: TRBV6-5
J gene: TRBJ1-1
CDR3 protein: CASSYSTGMNTEAFF

V gene: TRBV19
J gene: TRBJ2-2
CDR3 protein: CASSIHRANTGELFF

V gene: TRBV4-1
J gene: TRBJ1-2
CDR3 protein: CASSQDPIASGYGYTF

V gene: TRBV6-1
J gene: TRBJ1-2
CDR3 protein: CASSDIQVTHGYGYTF

V gene: TRBV6-5
J gene: TRBJ1-1
CDR3 protein: CASSYIITGENTEAFF

V gene: TRBV29-1
J gene: TRBJ2-7
CDR3 protein: CSVGGKVRVEQYF

V gene: TRBV27
J gene: TRBJ2-2
CDR3 protein: CASSSEGVSTGELFF

V gene: TRBV2
J gene: TRBJ2-7
CDR3 protein: CASTQGAKNRDSSYEQYF

V gene: TRBV29-1
J gene: TRBJ2-5
CDR3 protein: CSGTVGGETQYF

V gene: TRBV5-4
J gene: TRBJ1-2
CDR3 protein: CASSPGGQDYGYTF

V gene: TRBV6-5
J gene: .
CDR3 protein: CASSMGQAYEQYF

V gene: TRBV27
J gene: TRBJ1-5
CDR3 protein: CASNGEWSNQPQHF

V gene: TRBV12-5
J gene: TRBJ2-7
CDR3 protein: CASGSPWPREQYF

V gene: TRBV6-6
J gene: TRBJ2-2
CDR3 protein: CASRYVLANTGELFF

V gene: TRBV7-3
J gene: TRBJ2-2
CDR3 protein: CASSFTTNTGELFF

V gene: TRBV9
J gene: TRBJ1-1
CDR3 protein: CASSVGDDRANTEAFF

V gene: TRBV5-6
J gene: TRBJ2-5
CDR3 protein: CASSNSGQETQYF

V gene: TRBV6-5
J gene: TRBJ1-5
CDR3 protein: CASSPDSLGNQPQHF

V gene: TRBV28
J gene: TRBJ1-5
CDR3 protein: CASSLVGESQPQHF

V gene: TRBV6-5
J gene: TRBJ1-1
CDR3 protein: CASSTDRVNTEAFF

V gene: TRBV5-4
J gene: TRBJ1-2
CDR3 protein: CASSPPGGGGYTF

V gene: TRBV7-9
J gene: TRBJ1-3
CDR3 protein: CASSRNRDRTYF

V gene: TRBV7-2
J gene: TRBJ2-2
CDR3 protein: CASSLALLAGVTGELFF

V gene: TRBV6-5
J gene: TRBJ2-1
CDR3 protein: CASSYLLAGVQEQFF

V gene: TRBV14
J gene: TRBJ2-3
CDR3 protein: CASSQQRTANTDTQYF

V gene: TRBV27
J gene: TRBJ2-2
CDR3 protein: CASSLRAPSGELFF

V gene: TRBV5-1
J gene: TRBJ1-2
CDR3 protein: CASSIAGGSYGYTF

V gene: TRBV7-2
J gene: TRBJ2-1
CDR3 protein: CASSLTVFTEQFF

V gene: TRBV29-1
J gene: TRBJ1-2
CDR3 protein: CSVPDGDGYTF

V gene: TRBV19
J gene: TRBJ1-2
CDR3 protein: CASSVGSWTGNGYTF

V gene: TRBV5-6
J gene: TRBJ2-5
CDR3 protein: CASRTSGRQETQYF

V gene: TRBV27
J gene: TRBJ2-4
CDR3 protein: CASSRDRGNIQYF

V gene: TRBV5-4
J gene: TRBJ2-7
CDR3 protein: CASSLDGYEQYF

V gene: TRBV20-1
J gene: TRBJ1-1
CDR3 protein: CRLSQNTEAFF

V gene: TRBV2
J gene: TRBJ2-1
CDR3 protein: CASIGDSPAYNEQFF

V gene: TRBV20-1
J gene: TRBJ1-2
CDR3 protein: CSVGAPGYTF

V gene: TRBV13
J gene: TRBJ2-7
CDR3 protein: CASSLGRDYEQYF

V gene: TRBV5-1
J gene: TRBJ2-5
CDR3 protein: CASSLADFGTSGKETQYF

V gene: TRBV19
J gene: TRBJ2-7
CDR3 protein: CASSLDTGRYEQYF

V gene: TRBV27
J gene: TRBJ2-7
CDR3 protein: CASSLAARTGVREQYF

V gene: TRBV9
J gene: TRBJ1-1
CDR3 protein: CASSGGQGTEAFF

V gene: TRBV30
J gene: TRBJ2-7
CDR3 protein: CAWSELGRGSWF

V gene: TRBV29-1
J gene: TRBJ2-1
CDR3 protein: CSVEAYYNEQFF

V gene: TRBV7-9
J gene: TRBJ2-7
CDR3 protein: CASSSLAGPYEQYF